The next 29 T cell receptor beta chains were all read from a single sample in a study of blood T cell repertoires in COVID-19. The method was immunoSEQ multiplex PCR; TCRdb's version includes in-frame clones alone and lacks a portion of them. The table lists some 200,000 clones, 75% to 85% of them singletons. Sequencing used peripheral blood. The receptors shown here come from a woman in her twenties or thirties with COVID-19, enrolled during active disease.

This clone was found once. J is TRBJ2-7 and V is TRBV27; weak D call: TRBD2 (6 bases). Germline CDR1 reads MNHEY; CDR2 reads SMNVEV (reference sequence). Trimming removed 8 bases at V and 5 bases at J, with 10 bases between. This CDR3 contains 11 residues. The CDR3 DNA reads TGTGCCAGCGGGGGGATCGACGAGCAGTACTTC. Its protein product is CASGGIDEQYF.

V and J are TRBV7-6 and TRBJ2-7; a possible D gene is TRBD1 (6 bases). Germline V gene data show CDR1 as SGHVS and CDR2 as FNYEAQ. CDR3 length equals 13 residues. V lost 1 base and J lost 7, with 11 bases in between. As DNA, the CDR3 is TGTGCCAGCAGCTTAGAGTGGGGGCGTGAGCAGTACTTC. Translation: CASSLEWGREQYF.

The genes are TRBV11-2 and TRBJ2-7, with TRBD1 matching over 7 bases. Germline V gene sequence: CDR1 SGHAT, CDR2 FQNNGV. V gave up 3 bases and J gave up 2 bases; unmatched junction bases: 1. The CDR3 has 13 amino acids. This CDR3 is CASSLGTAYEQYF. The CDR3 DNA sequence: TGTGCCAGCAGCTTGGGGACAGCCTACGAGCAGTACTTC.

In regard to this clone: Other nucleotide sequences in the sample specify the same CDR3. The chain uses TRBV12-3 or TRBV12-4 and TRBJ1-2, with D tentatively TRBD1 (5 bases). The CDR3 runs 12 residues. With 2 bases removed from V and 8 bases from J, the gap between germline ends came to 9 bases. Here the CDR3 DNA reads TGTGCCAGCAGTTTAACAGGAAGCGGCTACACCTTC. Protein: CASSLTGSGYTF.

In this sample, this clone turned up a few times. The chain employs TRBV15 and TRBJ2-7; weak D call: TRBD1 (5 bases). CDR3 size: 16 residues. The V end lost 0 bases, the J end lost 1 base, and 13 bases lay between the germline ends. The germline CDR1 and CDR2 sequences are LNHNV and YYDKDF (reference sequence). CDR3 loop: CATSRDSGQGSYEQYF. In DNA, the CDR3 is TGTGCCACCAGCAGAGATTCCGGGCAGGGTTCCTACGAGCAGTACTTC.

This chain links TRBV4-2 with TRBJ2-3, with TRBD2 matching over 10 bases. Germline CDR1 LGHNA, CDR2 YNFKEQ. There are 16 residues in the CDR3. With V trimmed by 1 base and J by 1 base, 2 bases remained unmatched. CDR3 amino acids: CASSQGTSGRTDTQYF. The CDR3 bases are TGTGCCAGCAGCCAAGGGACTAGCGGACGCACAGATACGCAGTATTTT.

V usage is TRBV7-9 and J usage is TRBJ1-5, with 7 nucleotides matching TRBD1. With 5 bases clipped from V and 5 bases from J, the junction kept 9 bases outside the gene matches. The CDR3 has 15 residues. CDR1 SEHNR and CDR2 FQNEAQ come from the germline V gene (reference sequence). CDR3 in amino acids: CASSLDRERDQPQHF. CDR3 in DNA: TGTGCCAGCAGCCTTGACAGGGAGAGGGATCAGCCCCAGCATTTT.

The chain couples TRBV9 to TRBJ2-7; 11 nucleotides align to TRBD1. Germline V CDR1 and CDR2: SGDLS, YYNGEE. Trimming took 3 bases from V and 5 from J; bases not matched to a gene: 10. There are 16 residues in the CDR3. The CDR3 sequence is CASSARAGQGGDEQYF. As DNA, the CDR3 is TGTGCCAGCAGCGCCCGCGCGGGACAGGGGGGGGACGAGCAGTACTTC.

The chain is built from TRBV9 and TRBJ2-1, with 12 positions matching TRBD2. Germline loops: CDR1 SGDLS, CDR2 YYNGEE. With 1 base clipped from V and 10 bases from J, the junction kept 9 bases outside the gene matches. This CDR3 is built from 16 residues. The CDR3 here is CASSVSSTSGSFEQFF. The CDR3 DNA reads as TGTGCCAGCAGCGTATCCTCGACTAGCGGGAGCTTCGAGCAGTTCTTC.

This chain uses TRBV7-9 with TRBJ1-2; 12 positions agree with TRBD1. Germline V lookup: CDR1 SEHNR, CDR2 FQNEAQ (reference sequence). Germline trimming cut 2 bases from V and 8 bases from J; bases unmatched to any gene: 12. The CDR3 is 17 amino acids. Written as DNA, the CDR3 is TGTGCCAGCAGCTTACAAGCCCCGGGACAGGGGGCGCGCGGCTACACCTTC. Encoded protein: CASSLQAPGQGARGYTF.

J is TRBJ2-1 and V is TRBV6-6; 9 nucleotides line up with TRBD1. The CDR3 spans 14 residues. J gave up 3 bases and V 10 bases, and 7 bases lay outside the gene matches. Germline values: CDR1 MNHNY, CDR2 SVGAGI (reference sequence). In nucleotides, the CDR3 is TGTGCCACGTCCGGGACAGGGAACTACAATGAGCAGTTCTTC. Protein: CATSGTGNYNEQFF.

The chain uses TRBV7-8 and TRBJ2-7; the D is unclear. The germline V gene has CDR1 SGHVS and CDR2 FQNEAQ. CDR3 length equals 13 residues. V lost 3 bases, J lost 5 bases, and 11 bases lay in between. Here the CDR3 reads CASSLALLDEQYF. Written as DNA, the CDR3 is TGTGCCAGCAGCTTGGCCCTCCTAGACGAGCAGTACTTC.

This chain uses TRBV27 with TRBJ1-4, with a weak D call TRBD1 (5 bases). CDR3 length: 16 amino acids. V lost 3 bases and J 6 bases, leaving 17 bases between the germline ends. Germline V gives CDR1 MNHEY, CDR2 SMNVEV (reference sequence). The CDR3 sequence is CASSLSWAQGDEKLFF. CDR3 nucleotides: TGTGCCAGCAGTTTGAGTTGGGCGCAGGGCGATGAAAAACTGTTTTTT.

The chain links TRBV3-1 (or the pseudogene TRBV3-2) to TRBJ2-3; 9 nucleotides agree with TRBD2. This CDR3 region has 20 residues. Germline trimming cut 2 bases from V and 1 base from J; bases unmatched to any gene: 16. Germline CDR1 and CDR2: LGHDT and YNNKEL (reference sequence). The CDR3 DNA sequence: TGTGCCAGCAGCCAATGGGCTAGCGGGGACCCCCCATGGGGCACAGATACGCAGTATTTT. It yields the protein CASSQWASGDPPWGTDTQYF.

V usage is TRBV6-1 and J usage is TRBJ2-4; tentative D call: TRBD1 (6 bases). Germline-derived CDR1 and CDR2 are MNHNS and SASEGT. The CDR3 is 16 amino acids. V lost 2 bases and J 1 base, leaving 12 bases between the germline ends. CDR3 DNA: TGTGCCAGCAGTGAACGGCAGGGGCTGGCCAAAAACATTCAGTACTTC. Amino acid sequence: CASSERQGLAKNIQYF.

The V and J genes are TRBV3-1 (or the pseudogene TRBV3-2) and TRBJ2-7; 8 positions agree with TRBD2. The trim removed 1 base at V and 5 bases at J, leaving 10 bases unmatched. The CDR3 is 16 residues long. CDR1 and CDR2 from the germline V gene are LGHDT and YNNKEL (reference sequence). The CDR3: CASSQAGGRPFDEQYF. Here the CDR3 DNA reads TGTGCCAGCAGCCAAGCTGGCGGGAGGCCTTTCGACGAGCAGTACTTC.

Only a few counts were recorded for this clone. V gene TRBV7-9 combines with J gene TRBJ1-2, with 9 bases identical to TRBD1. The V segment lost 4 bases and the J segment 6 bases; nucleotides outside the gene matches: 3. The length of the CDR3 is 13 residues. Germline loops: CDR1 SEHNR, CDR2 FQNEAQ (reference sequence). This CDR3 is CASSSGQGHGYTF. In DNA, the CDR3 is TGTGCCAGCAGCTCCGGACAGGGGCATGGCTACACCTTC.

The J gene is TRBJ2-5, the V gene TRBV15; 8 bases map to TRBD1. The CDR3 consists of 14 residues. Unmatched junction bases numbered 5, after V lost 5 bases and J lost 3 bases. CDR1 is LNHNV and CDR2 is YYDKDF in the germline V gene (reference sequence). CDR3 DNA sequence: TGTGCCACCAGCGAGACAGGGGCTGAAGAGACCCAGTACTTC. Encoded protein: CATSETGAEETQYF.

V gene TRBV28 combines with J gene TRBJ2-5, with no clear D. The germline CDR1 and CDR2 sequences are MDHEN and SYDVKM. Trimming took 6 bases from V and 5 from J, leaving 13 bases between them. The length of the CDR3 is 13 residues. CDR3 in DNA: TGTGCCAGCAGCCAAGCAACGATTGAGACCCAGTACTTC. Translating gives CASSQATIETQYF.

This chain connects TRBV9 to TRBJ2-7, with D possibly matching TRBD2 (5 bases). Germline V gene sequence: CDR1 SGDLS, CDR2 YYNGEE. Trimming left V 3 bases short and J 5 bases short, with 24 bases between. The CDR3 extends over 17 amino acids. The CDR3 nucleotides read TGTGCCAGCAGCGAGGAGCCCGGAGGAGCGTTGCGGGACGAGCAGTACTTC. This codes for CASSEEPGGALRDEQYF.

The chain joins TRBV24-1 to TRBJ1-3; D possibly corresponds to TRBD1 (5 bases). Trimming removed 5 bases from V and 0 bases from J, with 7 bases in between. This CDR3 comprises 14 residues. From germline, CDR1 is KGHDR and CDR2 SFDVKD. In DNA form, the CDR3 reads TGTGCCACCAGTGCCGGGGGCTCTGGAAACACCATATATTTT. It yields the protein CATSAGGSGNTIYF.

The sample holds one count of this clone. The V call is TRBV5-1, the J call TRBJ2-1; TRBD1 agrees at 7 bases. The CDR3 has 15 residues. J was trimmed by 6 bases and V by 5 bases; bases with no gene match: 11. The germline V gene encodes CDR1 SGHRS and CDR2 YFSETQ. Here the CDR3 reads CASSLTGVAFNEQFF. CDR3 DNA: TGCGCCAGCAGTTTAACAGGGGTGGCCTTCAATGAGCAGTTCTTC.

The rearrangement joins TRBV27 to TRBJ2-7; D perhaps matches TRBD1 (5 bases). Germline CDR1 is MNHEY and CDR2 is SMNVEV (reference sequence). The CDR3 runs 16 residues. Trimming took 6 bases from V and 0 from J, leaving 18 bases between them. The chain's CDR3 is CASSPSSGHYSYEQYF. In DNA form, the CDR3 reads TGTGCCAGCAGCCCAAGCTCCGGACACTACTCCTACGAGCAGTACTTC.

The chain joins TRBV2 to TRBJ1-3; D is unresolved. Germline values: CDR1 SNHLY, CDR2 FYNNEI. Trimming cost V 5 bases and J 0 bases, with 8 bases left between them. The CDR3 is 14 amino acids. The CDR3 sequence: CASSPSFSGNTIYF. CDR3 nucleotide sequence: TGTGCCAGCAGTCCGTCCTTCTCTGGAAACACCATATATTTT.

The genes are TRBV3-1 (or the pseudogene TRBV3-2) and TRBJ2-3; D might be TRBD2 (5 bases). This CDR3 has 16 residues. With 0 bases removed from V and 7 bases from J, the gap between germline ends came to 17 bases. Per the germline V gene, CDR1 is LGHDT and CDR2 is YNNKEL (reference sequence). DNA of the CDR3: TGTGCCAGCAGCCAAGACCCTCCCGGGGTTTCGAATACGCAGTATTTT. Protein sequence: CASSQDPPGVSNTQYF.

This chain uses TRBV4-3 with TRBJ2-7, with 9 bases that match TRBD2. Germline-derived CDR1 and CDR2 are LGHNA and YSLEER. V trimming: 1 base; J trimming: 4 bases; junction bases outside the gene matches: 5. The CDR3 covers 15 residues. This CDR3 is CASSQGLAGGYEQYF. The CDR3 nucleotides read TGCGCCAGCAGCCAAGGGCTGGCGGGGGGGTACGAGCAGTACTTC.

The V call is TRBV9, the J call TRBJ1-1, with 12 nucleotides matching TRBD1. This CDR3 is 20 amino acids long. Trimming removed 3 bases from V and 6 bases from J; junction bases left unmatched: 21. The germline V gene encodes CDR1 SGDLS and CDR2 YYNGEE. Written as DNA, the CDR3 is TGTGCCAGCAGCGGTTCCGGGACAGGGGGCAAGTTTCCTCCGGACGCTGAAGCTTTCTTT. Translation gives CASSGSGTGGKFPPDAEAFF.

The rearrangement uses TRBV7-9 and TRBJ2-1; TRBD2 matches 8 bases. The CDR3 length is 17 residues. The junction had 9 bases not matched to a gene; V was cut back by 4 bases and J by 1 base. CDR1 SEHNR and CDR2 FQNEAQ come from the germline V gene (reference sequence). DNA for the CDR3: TGTGCCAGCAGCTCGGGGGTTACTAGCGGTTCCTACAATGAGCAGTTCTTC. Translated, it gives CASSSGVTSGSYNEQFF.

This clone was seen a few times. The chain carries TRBV7-3 and TRBJ1-2; 8 bases line up with TRBD1. Germline loops: CDR1 SGHTA, CDR2 FQGTGA. CDR3 length equals 14 residues. Trimming cost V 5 bases and J 8 bases; bases outside gene matches: 10. CDR3: CASSPIPGQGGYTF. The DNA of the CDR3 is TGTGCCAGCAGCCCAATTCCTGGACAGGGCGGCTACACCTTC.